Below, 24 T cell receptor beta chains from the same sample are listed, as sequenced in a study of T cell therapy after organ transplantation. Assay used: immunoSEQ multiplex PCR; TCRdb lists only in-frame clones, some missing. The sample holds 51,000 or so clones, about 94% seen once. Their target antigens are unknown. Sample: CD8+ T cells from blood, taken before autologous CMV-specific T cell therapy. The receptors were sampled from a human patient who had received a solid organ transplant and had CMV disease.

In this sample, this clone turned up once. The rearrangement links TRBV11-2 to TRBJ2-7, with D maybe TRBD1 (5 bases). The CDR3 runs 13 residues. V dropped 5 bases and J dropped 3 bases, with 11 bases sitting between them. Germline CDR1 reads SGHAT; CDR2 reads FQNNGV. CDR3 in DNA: TGTGCCAGCAGCCTAGGGGCATACTACGAGCAGTACTTC. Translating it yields CASSLGAYYEQYF.

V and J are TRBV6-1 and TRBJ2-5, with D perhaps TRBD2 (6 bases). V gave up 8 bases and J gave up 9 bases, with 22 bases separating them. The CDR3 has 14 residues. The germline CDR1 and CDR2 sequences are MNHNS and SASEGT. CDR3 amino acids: CASVGREAGWAQYF. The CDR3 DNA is TGTGCCAGCGTCGGCAGAGAAGCGGGTTGGGCCCAGTACTTC.

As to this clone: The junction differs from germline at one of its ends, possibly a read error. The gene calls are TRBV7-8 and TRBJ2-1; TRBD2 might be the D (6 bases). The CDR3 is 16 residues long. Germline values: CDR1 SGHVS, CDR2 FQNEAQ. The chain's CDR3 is CASSLDPGVLYNEQFF. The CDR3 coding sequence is TGTGCCAGCAGTTTAGATCCGGGGGTCTTGTACAATGAGCAGTTCTTC. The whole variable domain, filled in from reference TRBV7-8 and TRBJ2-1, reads GAGVSQSPRYKVAKRGQDVALRCDPISGHVSLFWYQQALGQGPEFLTYFQNEAQLDKSGLPSDRFFAERPEGSVSTLKIQRTQQEDSAVYLCASSLDPGVLYNEQFFGPGTRLTVL.

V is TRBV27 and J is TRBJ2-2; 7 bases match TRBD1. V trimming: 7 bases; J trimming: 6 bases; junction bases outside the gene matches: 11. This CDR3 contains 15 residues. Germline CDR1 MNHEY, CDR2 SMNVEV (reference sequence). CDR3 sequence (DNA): TGTGCCAGCACCCTATTGGGGGACAGTCCCGGGGAGCTGTTTTTT. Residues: CASTLLGDSPGELFF.

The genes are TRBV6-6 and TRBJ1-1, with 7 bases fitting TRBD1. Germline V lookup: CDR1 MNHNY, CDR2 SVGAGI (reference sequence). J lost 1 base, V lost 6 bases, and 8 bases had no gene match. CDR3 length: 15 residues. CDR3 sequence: CASSLSGGWNTEAFF. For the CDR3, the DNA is TGTGCCAGCAGCCTATCAGGGGGATGGAACACTGAAGCTTTCTTT.

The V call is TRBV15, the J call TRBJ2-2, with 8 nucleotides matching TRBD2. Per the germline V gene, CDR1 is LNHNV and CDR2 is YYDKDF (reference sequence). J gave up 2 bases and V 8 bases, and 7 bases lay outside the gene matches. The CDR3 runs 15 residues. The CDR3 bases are TGTGCCACCGAGTTGCGGGGGGCAAACACCGGGGAGCTGTTTTTT. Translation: CATELRGANTGELFF.

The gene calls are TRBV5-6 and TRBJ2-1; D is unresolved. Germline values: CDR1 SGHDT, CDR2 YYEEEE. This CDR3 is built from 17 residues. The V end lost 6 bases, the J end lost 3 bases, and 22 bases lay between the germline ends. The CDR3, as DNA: TGTGCCAGCATCCATTCATTGGGTCTTTCTATCTACAATGAGCAGTTCTTC. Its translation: CASIHSLGLSIYNEQFF.

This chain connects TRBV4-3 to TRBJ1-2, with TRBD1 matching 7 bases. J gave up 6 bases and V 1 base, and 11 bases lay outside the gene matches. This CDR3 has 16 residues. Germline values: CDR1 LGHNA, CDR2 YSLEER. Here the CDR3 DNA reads TGCGCCAGCAGCCAAGCCCTAATGACAGGGTCGGATGGCTACACCTTC. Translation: CASSQALMTGSDGYTF.

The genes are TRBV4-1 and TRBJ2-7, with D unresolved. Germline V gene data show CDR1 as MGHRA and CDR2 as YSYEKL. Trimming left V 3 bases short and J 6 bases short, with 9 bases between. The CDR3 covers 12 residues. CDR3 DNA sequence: TGCGCCAGCAGCCACGGTACAGTCGAGCAGTACTTC. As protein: CASSHGTVEQYF.

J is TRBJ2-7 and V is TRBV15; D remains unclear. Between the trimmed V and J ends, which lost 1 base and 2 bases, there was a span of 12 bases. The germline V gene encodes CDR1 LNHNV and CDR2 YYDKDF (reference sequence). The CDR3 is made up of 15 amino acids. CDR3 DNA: TGTGCCACCAGCAGAGCCCCCGAAGGAGCCTACGAGCAGTACTTC. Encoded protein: CATSRAPEGAYEQYF.

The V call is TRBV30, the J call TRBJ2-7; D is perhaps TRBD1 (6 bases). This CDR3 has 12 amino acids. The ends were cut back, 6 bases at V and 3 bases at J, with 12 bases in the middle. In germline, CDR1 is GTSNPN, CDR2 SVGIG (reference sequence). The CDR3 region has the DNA TGTGCCTGTTCGCAGGGGCTCTACGAGCAGTACTTC. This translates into CACSQGLYEQYF. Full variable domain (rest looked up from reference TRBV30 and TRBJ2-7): SQTIHQWPATLVQPVGSPLSLECTVEGTSNPNLYWYRQAAGRGLQLLFYSVGIGQISSEVPQNLSASRPQDRQFILSSKKLLLSDSGFYLCACSQGLYEQYFGPGTRLTVT.

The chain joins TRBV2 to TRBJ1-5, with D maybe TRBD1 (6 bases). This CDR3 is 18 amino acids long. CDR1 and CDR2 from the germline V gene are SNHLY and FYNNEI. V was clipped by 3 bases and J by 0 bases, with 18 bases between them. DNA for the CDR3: TGTGCCAGCAGTGAGTTGTTTTCGCGGACAGATAGCAATCAGCCCCAGCATTTT. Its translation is CASSELFSRTDSNQPQHF.

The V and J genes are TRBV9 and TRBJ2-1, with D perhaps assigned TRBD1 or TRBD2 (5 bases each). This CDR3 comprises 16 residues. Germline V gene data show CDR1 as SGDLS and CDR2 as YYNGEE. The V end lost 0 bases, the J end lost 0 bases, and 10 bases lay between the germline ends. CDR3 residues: CASSVEWGSSYNEQFF. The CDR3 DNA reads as TGTGCCAGCAGCGTAGAGTGGGGGAGCTCCTACAATGAGCAGTTCTTC.

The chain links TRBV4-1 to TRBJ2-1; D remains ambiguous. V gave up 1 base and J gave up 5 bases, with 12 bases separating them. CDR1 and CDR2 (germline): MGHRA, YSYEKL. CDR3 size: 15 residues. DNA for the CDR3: TGCGCCAGCAGCCAAGTTTTAGTTAGGGACAATGAGCAGTTCTTC. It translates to CASSQVLVRDNEQFF.

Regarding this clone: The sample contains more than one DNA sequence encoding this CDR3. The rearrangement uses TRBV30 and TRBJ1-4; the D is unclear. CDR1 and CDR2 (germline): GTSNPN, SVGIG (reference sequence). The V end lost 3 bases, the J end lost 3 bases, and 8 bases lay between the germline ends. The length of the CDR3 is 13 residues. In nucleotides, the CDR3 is TGTGCCTGGAGCGTCGGCTCTAATGAAAAACTGTTTTTT. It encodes CAWSVGSNEKLFF.

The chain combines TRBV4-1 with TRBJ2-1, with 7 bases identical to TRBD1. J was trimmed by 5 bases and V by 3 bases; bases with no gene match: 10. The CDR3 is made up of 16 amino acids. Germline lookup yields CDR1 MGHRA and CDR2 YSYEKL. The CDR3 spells CASSHQPGQRDNEQFF. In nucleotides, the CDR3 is TGCGCCAGCAGCCACCAACCGGGACAGAGAGACAATGAGCAGTTCTTC.

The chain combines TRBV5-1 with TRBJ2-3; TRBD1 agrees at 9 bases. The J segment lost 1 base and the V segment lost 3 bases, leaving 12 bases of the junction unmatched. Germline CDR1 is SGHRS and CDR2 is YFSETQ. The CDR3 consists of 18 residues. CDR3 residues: CASSWDPQGALGTDTQYF. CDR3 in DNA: TGCGCCAGCAGCTGGGATCCACAGGGGGCCTTGGGCACAGATACGCAGTATTTT.

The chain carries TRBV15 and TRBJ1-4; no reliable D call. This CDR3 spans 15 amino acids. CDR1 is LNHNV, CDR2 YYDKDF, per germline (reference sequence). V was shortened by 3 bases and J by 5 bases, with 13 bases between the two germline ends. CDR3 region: CATSSPGLQNEKLFF. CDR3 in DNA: TGTGCCACCAGCAGCCCGGGTCTACAAAATGAAAAACTGTTTTTT.

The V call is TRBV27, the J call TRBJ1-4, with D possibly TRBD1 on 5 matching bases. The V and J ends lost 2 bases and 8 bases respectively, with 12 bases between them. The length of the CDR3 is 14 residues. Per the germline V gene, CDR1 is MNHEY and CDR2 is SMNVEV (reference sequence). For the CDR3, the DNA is TGTGCCAGCAGTTTAACCCAGACAGTCGAAAAACTGTTTTTT. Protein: CASSLTQTVEKLFF.

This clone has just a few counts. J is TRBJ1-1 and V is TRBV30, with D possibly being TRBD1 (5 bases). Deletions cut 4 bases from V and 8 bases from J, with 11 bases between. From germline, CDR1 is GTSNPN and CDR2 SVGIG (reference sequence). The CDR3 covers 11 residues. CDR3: CAWTYRREAFF. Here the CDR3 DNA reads TGTGCCTGGACTTACAGGCGGGAAGCTTTCTTT.

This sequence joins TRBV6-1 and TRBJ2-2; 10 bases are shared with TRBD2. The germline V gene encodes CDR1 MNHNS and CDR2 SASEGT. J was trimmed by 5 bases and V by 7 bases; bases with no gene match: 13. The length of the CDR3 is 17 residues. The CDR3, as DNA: TGTGCCAGCACTGGAGCGGGAGGGCCGGGTAGGACCGGGGAGCTGTTTTTT. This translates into CASTGAGGPGRTGELFF.

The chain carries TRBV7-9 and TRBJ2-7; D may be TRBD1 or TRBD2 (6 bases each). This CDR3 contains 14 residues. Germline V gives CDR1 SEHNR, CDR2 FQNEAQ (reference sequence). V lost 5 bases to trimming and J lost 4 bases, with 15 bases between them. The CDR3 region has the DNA TGTGCCAGCAGCCACGCGGGACAACTTTACGAGCAGTACTTC. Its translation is CASSHAGQLYEQYF.

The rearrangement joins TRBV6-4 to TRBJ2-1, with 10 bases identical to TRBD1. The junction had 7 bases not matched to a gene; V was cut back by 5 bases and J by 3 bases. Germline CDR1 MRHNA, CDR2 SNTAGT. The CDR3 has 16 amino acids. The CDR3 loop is CASSPRTGGNYNEQFF. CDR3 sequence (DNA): TGTGCCAGCAGTCCTCGGACAGGGGGTAACTACAATGAGCAGTTCTTC.

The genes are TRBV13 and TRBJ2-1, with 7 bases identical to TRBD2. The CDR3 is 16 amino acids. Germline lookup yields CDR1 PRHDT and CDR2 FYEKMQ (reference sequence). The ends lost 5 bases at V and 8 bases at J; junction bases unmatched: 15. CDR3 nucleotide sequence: TGTGCCAGCAGCGGATTACTAGCGACAAGTCACGATGAGCAGTTCTTC. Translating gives CASSGLLATSHDEQFF.